The 17 T cell receptor beta chains below come from one sample, sequenced in a study of Ad26.COV2.S vaccination and SARS-CoV-2 variants. The assay was immunoSEQ multiplex PCR, and TCRdb's table has in-frame clones only and misses some. This sample has 350,000 to 500,000 clones, with roughly 90% found just once. The treatment: around 19 received Ad26.COV2.S at low or high dose, single or two shots; about five received placebo; per-sample allocation not given. Samples were taken on day 63 after the first vaccine or placebo injection. This sample comprised peripheral blood, obtained in a trial of Ad26.COV2.S vaccine versus placebo. These receptors all stem from a person between 18 and 60 years old who received the Ad26.COV2.S COVID-19 vaccine or a placebo.

DNA for the CDR3: TGCGCCAGCAGCCAAGAAGTCTCAGGGGGTATGAGCTATGAGCAGTTCTTC. It translates to CASSQEVSGGMSYEQFF. The rearrangement joins TRBV4-3 to TRBJ2-1; TRBD1 agrees at 7 bases. This CDR3 has 17 amino acids. Germline CDR1 LGHNA, CDR2 YSLEER. The V and J ends lost 0 bases and 8 bases, in that order; junction bases with no gene match: 13.

The chain uses TRBV7-8 and TRBJ1-6; D gene unclear. V was pared by 0 bases and J by 7 bases, with 16 bases between. Germline V gene sequence: CDR1 SGHVS, CDR2 FQNEAQ. The CDR3 runs to 17 residues. The CDR3 bases are TGTGCCAGCAGCTTAGCGGCTGGAGGACGTCTGAATTCACCCCTCCACTTT. As protein: CASSLAAGGRLNSPLHF.

The chain carries TRBV7-2 and TRBJ1-5; a possible D gene is TRBD1 (5 bases). The germline V gene encodes CDR1 SGHTA and CDR2 FQGNSA. V was clipped by 1 base and J by 6 bases, with 10 bases between them. CDR3 length: 14 residues. CDR3 in DNA: TGTGCCAGCAGCTTAGAGGGTCAGGGTCAGCCCCAGCATTTT. This encodes CASSLEGQGQPQHF.

The V gene is TRBV6-5, the J gene TRBJ1-4; D is perhaps TRBD1 (5 bases). Germline V gene sequence: CDR1 MNHEY, CDR2 SVGAGI. The CDR3 length is 12 residues. V lost 6 bases and J lost 7, with 9 bases in between. The CDR3 DNA is TGTGCCAGCAGACGGGACTTTGAAAAACTGTTTTTT. It yields the protein CASRRDFEKLFF.

V is TRBV7-2 and J is TRBJ2-7, with D perhaps assigned TRBD1 or TRBD2 (7 bases each). Germline V gene data show CDR1 as SGHTA and CDR2 as FQGNSA. V lost 1 base and J 7 bases, leaving 17 bases between the germline ends. This CDR3 comprises 15 residues. The CDR3 sequence: CASSLGSGGGTEQYF. The CDR3 DNA follows: TGTGCCAGCAGCTTAGGTTCAGGGGGGGGGACGGAGCAGTACTTC.

V usage is TRBV5-4 and J usage is TRBJ1-1, with D hard to call. In germline, CDR1 is SGHNT, CDR2 YYREEE (reference sequence). With 4 bases removed from V and 3 bases from J, the gap between germline ends came to 16 bases. This CDR3 spans 15 amino acids. The CDR3, as DNA: TGTGCCAGCAGCCCAGACTTGGACGGTTACACTGAAGCTTTCTTT. This gives the protein CASSPDLDGYTEAFF.

This chain uses TRBV11-3 with TRBJ1-6, with a weak D call TRBD1 (5 bases). The CDR3 has 19 amino acids. In germline, CDR1 is SGHNT, CDR2 YENEEA. Trimming removed 1 base at V and 9 bases at J, with 25 bases between. The CDR3 nucleotides read TGTGCCAGCAGCTTAGGGACTCTGGGTTTGGGGGTGAGTGGTTCACCCCTCCACTTT. It yields the protein CASSLGTLGLGVSGSPLHF.

The chain recombines TRBV11-3 with TRBJ2-1; 12 nucleotides agree with TRBD2. Trimming took 4 bases from V and 4 from J; bases not matched to a gene: 2. There are 15 residues in the CDR3. Per germline, CDR1 SGHNT and CDR2 YENEEA. CDR3 sequence (DNA): TGTGCCAGCAGCTCTCTAGCGGGGGGGTACAATGAGCAGTTCTTC. As protein: CASSSLAGGYNEQFF.

The gene calls are TRBV7-9 and TRBJ2-7; TRBD1 agrees at 8 bases. The V and J ends lost 1 base and 2 bases, in that order; junction bases with no gene match: 4. The CDR3 is 15 amino acids. CDR1 SEHNR and CDR2 FQNEAQ come from the germline V gene (reference sequence). The CDR3 protein is CASSLGTGSAYEQYF. The CDR3 DNA follows: TGTGCCAGCAGCTTAGGGACAGGGAGTGCCTACGAGCAGTACTTC.

V usage is TRBV4-3 and J usage is TRBJ2-5; possible D gene TRBD2, 6 bases. This CDR3 contains 17 residues. From germline, CDR1 is LGHNA and CDR2 YSLEER. V dropped 4 bases and J dropped 5 bases, with 23 bases sitting between them. CDR3 sequence: CASSPGVRGSPDETQYF. The CDR3 DNA sequence: TGCGCCAGCAGCCCGGGGGTTCGGGGGTCCCCTGATGAGACCCAGTACTTC.

This rearrangement joins TRBV12-3 or TRBV12-4 to TRBJ1-5; D perhaps matches TRBD1 (5 bases). The germline V and J ends were trimmed by 3 bases and 6 bases, with 9 bases remaining between them. This CDR3 spans 13 amino acids. CDR3 sequence: CASSFGGAQPQHF. The CDR3, as DNA: TGTGCCAGCAGTTTTGGTGGGGCTCAGCCCCAGCATTTT.

The chain joins TRBV5-6 to TRBJ2-1; the D is unclear. Per the germline V gene, CDR1 is SGHDT and CDR2 is YYEEEE. CDR3 size: 13 residues. Trimming stripped 1 base from V and 9 bases from J, with 11 bases between. The CDR3 loop reads CASSLRKTAEQFF. The CDR3 DNA is TGTGCCAGCAGCTTGAGGAAAACGGCTGAGCAGTTCTTC.

The chain links TRBV24-1 to TRBJ2-1; 7 positions match TRBD2. V dropped 4 bases and J dropped 4; count of bases not matched to a gene: 9. CDR3 size: 16 residues. Germline assignment: CDR1 KGHDR and CDR2 SFDVKD. The CDR3 loop reads CATSEAGLLTYNEQFF. CDR3 nucleotide sequence: TGTGCCACCAGTGAAGCGGGACTACTAACTTACAATGAGCAGTTCTTC.

The chain recombines TRBV30 with TRBJ2-5, with 7 positions matching TRBD1. Looked up from germline, CDR1 is GTSNPN and CDR2 is SVGIG (reference sequence). The CDR3 extends over 13 amino acids. Trimming cost V 0 bases and J 5 bases; bases outside gene matches: 3. The CDR3 reads CAWSVQGMETQYF. The CDR3, as DNA: TGTGCCTGGAGTGTACAGGGGATGGAGACCCAGTACTTC.

The chain carries TRBV29-1 and TRBJ2-5; 9 positions agree with TRBD2. The CDR3 runs 12 residues. The V and J ends lost 7 bases and 3 bases, in that order; junction bases with no gene match: 3. Germline lookup yields CDR1 SQVTM and CDR2 ANQGSEA. The CDR3 loop is CSERGAEETQYF. The CDR3 nucleotides are TGCAGCGAGCGGGGGGCCGAAGAGACCCAGTACTTC.

This chain connects TRBV3-1 (or the pseudogene TRBV3-2) to TRBJ2-6, with a tentative D call TRBD1 (6 bases). The CDR3 length is 15 residues. Germline V gives CDR1 LGHDT, CDR2 YNNKEL (reference sequence). Trimming pared 6 bases from V and 0 bases from J, leaving 9 bases between. CDR3 amino acids: CASSPDSSGANVLTF. Written as DNA, the CDR3 is TGTGCCAGCAGTCCGGACAGCTCTGGGGCCAACGTCCTGACTTTC.

The chain is built from TRBV2 and TRBJ2-4, with D perhaps TRBD1 or TRBD2 (5 bases each). The CDR3 loop spans 12 amino acids. Deletions cut 5 bases from V and 14 bases from J, with 16 bases between. CDR1 is SNHLY and CDR2 is FYNNEI in the germline V gene. The CDR3 region has the DNA TGTGCCAGCAGTTCTTCCGGGACGGAGAAGTACTTC. It codes for CASSSSGTEKYF.